The source of this T cell receptor beta chain is a study of OX40 agonist ivuxolimab in advanced cancers. Across the whole study: Partial responses occurred in Three dose-escalation patients, one with hepatocellular carcinoma and two with cutaneous melanoma.

Study-level points and caveats: Expanded clones belonging to CD8+ T cells outnumbered, on average, those of CD4+. At 0.1-3.0 mg/kg, partial responders had clonal expansion among the lowest observed.

TCRdb's table, derived via immunoSEQ multiplex PCR, lists solely in-frame clones and lacks some. The sample lists over 50,000 clones, about 88% seen once, with around 0.6% in the top ten. Trimming at V came to 2 bases and at J to 0 bases, leaving 3 bases not matched to a gene. The germline CDR1 and CDR2 sequences are SGHAT and FQDESV (reference sequence). The CDR3 spans 16 residues. In the case of this clone: Its matching antigen is unknown.

This rearrangement joins TRBV11-1 to TRBJ2-2; 7 nucleotides agree with TRBD2. The TCR sequence derives from an adult with an advanced solid tumor such as melanoma, head and neck, liver or kidney cancer. Sample: CD4+ or CD8+ T cells sorted from blood, taken in a trial of the OX40 agonist ivuxolimab. In DNA form, the CDR3 reads TGTGCCAGCAGCTTATCAGCGGGGTCGAACACCGGGGAGCTGTTTTTT. Translation: CASSLSAGSNTGELFF. The entire variable domain, with the rest obtained from reference TRBV11-1 and TRBJ2-2, is as follows: EAEVAQSPRYKITEKSQAVAFWCDPISGHATLYWYRQILGQGPELLVQFQDESVVDDSQLPKDRFSAERLKGVDSTLKIQPAELGDSAMYLCASSLSAGSNTGELFFGEGSRLTVL.